One sample yielded the 6 T cell receptor beta chains listed below, sequenced in a study of Tregs in tolerant kidney transplant recipients. Sequencing used immunoSEQ multiplex PCR; TCRdb keeps in-frame clones, though not all of them. Of 60,000 to 75,000 clones listed, roughly 85% are singletons. The sequencing used Tregs from blood, collected before the transplant. The receptors originated from a human donor who received a combined kidney and bone marrow transplant.

On this clone: Compared with germline, one end of the junction differs, possibly owing to a read error. This rearrangement joins TRBV18 to TRBJ1-2; D may be TRBD1 (5 bases). The CDR3 runs 16 residues. In germline, CDR1 is KGHSH, CDR2 LQKENI. CDR3: CARSPRGFIGTYGYTF. The CDR3 bases are TGTGCCCGCTCACCACGCGGGTTTATAGGGACTTATGGCTACACCTTC.

The rearrangement uses TRBV30 and TRBJ2-2, with D possibly matching TRBD1 (5 bases). The CDR3 has 15 residues. Trimming took 3 bases from V and 3 from J, leaving 14 bases between them. The germline CDR1 and CDR2 sequences are GTSNPN and SVGIG (reference sequence). This CDR3 reads CAWSPRVLYTGELFF. The CDR3 nucleotides read TGTGCCTGGAGCCCCAGGGTTTTGTACACCGGGGAGCTGTTTTTT.

The rearrangement links TRBV13 to TRBJ1-2; D unresolved. The CDR3 contains 15 residues. Trimming cost V 0 bases and J 1 base, with 9 bases left between them. In germline, CDR1 is PRHDT, CDR2 FYEKMQ (reference sequence). CDR3 amino acids: CASSLGRQINYGYTF. The DNA of the CDR3 is TGTGCCAGCAGCTTAGGGAGACAAATTAACTATGGCTACACCTTC.

The gene calls are TRBV7-2 and TRBJ2-3, with D unresolved. Germline V lookup: CDR1 SGHTA, CDR2 FQGNSA. The CDR3 sequence is 12 residues long. Trimming stripped 2 bases from V and 4 bases from J, with 4 bases between. The CDR3 DNA sequence: TGTGCCAGCAGCTTATACGCAGATACGCAGTATTTT. Protein product: CASSLYADTQYF.

CDR3 sequence: CASSLGGVGNQPQHF. In nucleotides, the CDR3 is TGTGCCAGCAGCTTAGGGGGCGTAGGGAATCAGCCCCAGCATTTT. The V and J genes are TRBV7-2 and TRBJ1-5; possibly TRBD1 for D (5 bases). This CDR3 contains 15 residues. V shed 1 base and J shed 4 bases, with 11 bases lying between them. Germline CDR1 SGHTA, CDR2 FQGNSA.

CDR3: CASFYRSYGYTF. The CDR3 nucleotides read TGTGCCAGCTTTTATCGCTCCTATGGCTACACCTTC. The J gene is TRBJ1-2, the V gene TRBV6-6; no definite D call. The CDR3 loop spans 12 amino acids. Germline V gene sequence: CDR1 MNHNY, CDR2 SVGAGI (reference sequence). The V and J ends lost 8 bases and 4 bases respectively, with 11 bases between them.